Below, one TCR beta chain is given with its context. The antigen is undetermined. Each donor was nominally healthy when sampled (though unrecorded immune exposures were likely). The data are from a study of cytomegalovirus exposure and HLA in healthy donors. PCR used 60 Vbeta primers and 13 Jbeta primers. TCRdb's table, derived via immunoSEQ multiplex PCR, lists solely in-frame clones and lacks some. This table holds 120,000 or so clones, about 85% found once. Findings and limits, study-wide: CMV serostatus was the sole immune exposure data available.

With 8 bases removed from V and 4 bases from J, the gap between germline ends came to 23 bases. CDR1 and CDR2 (germline): MRHNA, SNTAGT. CDR3 length: 16 residues. The source is a man between 18 and 35 years old in good health and CMV-seropositive. Sample: PBMCs. The chain uses TRBV6-4 and TRBJ1-1, with D perhaps TRBD1 (6 bases). CDR3 protein: CASSKWGQGFITEAFF. The CDR3 region has the DNA TGTGCCAGCTCTAAGTGGGGCCAGGGGTTTATCACTGAAGCTTTCTTT.